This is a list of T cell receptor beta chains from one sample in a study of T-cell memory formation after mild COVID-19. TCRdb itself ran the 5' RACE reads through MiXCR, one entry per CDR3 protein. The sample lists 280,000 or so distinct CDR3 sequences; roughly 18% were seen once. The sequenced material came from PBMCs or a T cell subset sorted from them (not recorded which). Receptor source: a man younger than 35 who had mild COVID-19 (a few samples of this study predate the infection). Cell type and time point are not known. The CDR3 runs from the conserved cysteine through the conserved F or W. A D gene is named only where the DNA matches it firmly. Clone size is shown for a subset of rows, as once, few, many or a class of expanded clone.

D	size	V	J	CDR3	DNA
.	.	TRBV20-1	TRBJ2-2	CSASPGSMSGELFF	TGCAGTGCTAGTCCAGGGAGTATGTCCGGGGAGCTGTTTTTT
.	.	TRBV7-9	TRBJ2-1	CASSLIGLKNNEQFF	TGTGCCAGCAGCTTGATAGGGTTAAAAAACAATGAGCAGTTCTTC
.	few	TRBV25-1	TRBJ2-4	CASSDSNIQYF	TGTGCCAGCAGTGACTCAAACATTCAGTACTTC
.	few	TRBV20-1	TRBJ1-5	CSARETHRSNQPQHF	TGCAGTGCTAGGGAGACCCACCGTAGCAATCAGCCCCAGCATTTT
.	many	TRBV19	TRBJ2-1	CASSRLGASPYNEQFF	TGTGCCAGTAGTAGGCTCGGAGCGAGCCCCTACAATGAGCAGTTCTTC
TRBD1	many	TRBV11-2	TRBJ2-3	CASSSTTGMETDTQYF	TGTGCCAGCAGCTCTACGACAGGGATGGAGACAGATACGCAGTATTTT
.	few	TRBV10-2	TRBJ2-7	CASSESRGYEQYF	TGCGCCAGCAGTGAATCCCGGGGCTACGAGCAGTACTTC
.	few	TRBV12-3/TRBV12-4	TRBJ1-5	CASSVGQPQHF	TGTGCCAGCAGCGTGGGCCAGCCCCAGCATTTT
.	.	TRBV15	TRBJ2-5	CATSNSGVGETQYF	TGTGCCACCAGCAACTCAGGGGTAGGGGAGACCCAGTACTTC
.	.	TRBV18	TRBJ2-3	CASSLQAPSGFSDTQYF	TGTGCCAGCTCACTACAGGCCCCCTCCGGATTCTCAGATACGCAGTATTTT
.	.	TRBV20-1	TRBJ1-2	CSARDHGERGYTF	TGCAGTGCTAGAGATCACGGAGAAAGGGGCTACACCTTC
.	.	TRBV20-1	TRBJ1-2	CSAPRGNYGYTF	TGCAGTGCGCCGAGAGGAAACTATGGCTACACCTTC
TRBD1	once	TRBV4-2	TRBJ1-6	CASSRTGSPPHF	TGTGCCAGCAGCCGGACAGGTTCACCCCCCCACTTT